A single sample is the source of the 20 T cell receptor beta chains below, sequenced in a study of blood T cell repertoires in COVID-19. Sequenced by immunoSEQ multiplex PCR; TCRdb stores in-frame clones only, minus some. The table records about 360,000 clones, roughly 90% of them present only once. What was sequenced was peripheral blood. The receptor set was obtained from a woman aged 55-70 years with COVID-19, enrolled during active disease.

This clone was counted between two and nine times. The chain couples TRBV30 to TRBJ1-1; 9 positions agree with TRBD1. CDR1 is GTSNPN and CDR2 is SVGIG in the germline V gene (reference sequence). J gave up 4 bases and V 1 base, and 7 bases lay outside the gene matches. The CDR3 is 15 residues long. The CDR3 sequence is CAWSAHRGRSTEAFF. The CDR3 DNA is TGTGCCTGGAGTGCCCACAGGGGGCGAAGCACTGAAGCTTTCTTT.

This chain connects TRBV2 to TRBJ2-6; tentatively, D is TRBD2 (5 bases). The V end lost 7 bases, the J end lost 1 base, and 8 bases lay between the germline ends. Germline V gene lookup returns CDR1 SNHLY and CDR2 FYNNEI. The CDR3 extends over 14 amino acids. The CDR3: CASKAESGANVLTF. The CDR3 DNA reads TGTGCCAGCAAAGCGGAGTCTGGGGCCAACGTCCTGACTTTC.

The J gene is TRBJ2-5, the V gene TRBV5-1, with 11 bases fitting TRBD2. Trimming cost V 4 bases and J 5 bases; bases outside gene matches: 4. From germline, CDR1 is SGHRS and CDR2 YFSETQ. The length of the CDR3 is 14 residues. CDR3 sequence (DNA): TGCGCCAGCAGCCCCGGGACTAGCGGTGAGACCCAGTACTTC. Translating gives CASSPGTSGETQYF.

The chain employs TRBV12-3 or TRBV12-4 and TRBJ1-2; 9 nucleotides line up with TRBD1. The CDR3 is made up of 13 amino acids. The V segment lost 7 bases and the J segment 7 bases; nucleotides outside the gene matches: 7. CDR3 residues: CASTRTGAAGYTF. CDR3 in DNA: TGTGCCAGCACCCGGACAGGGGCTGCTGGCTACACCTTC.

V usage is TRBV4-2 and J usage is TRBJ2-7; 7 nucleotides align to TRBD1. Germline values: CDR1 LGHNA, CDR2 YNFKEQ. This CDR3 spans 15 amino acids. V was clipped by 4 bases and J by 2 bases; unmatched bases: 8. The CDR3 reads CASSRGTGDTYEQYF. The CDR3 DNA is TGTGCCAGCAGCCGTGGAACAGGGGATACCTACGAGCAGTACTTC.

The chain couples TRBV7-8 to TRBJ2-2, with a tentative D call TRBD2 (6 bases). The CDR3 covers 18 residues. The V gene's germline CDR1 is SGHVS and CDR2 FQNEAQ. V was cut by 2 bases and J by 2 bases, with 18 bases left in between. CDR3 coding DNA: TGTGCCAGCAGCTTAAGACGCCGGTCGGGGGACAACACCGGGGAGCTGTTTTTT. Translation: CASSLRRRSGDNTGELFF.

Only a few counts were recorded for this clone. The V and J genes are TRBV6-5 and TRBJ1-6; 8 bases fit TRBD1. The length of the CDR3 is 15 residues. Per the germline V gene, CDR1 is MNHEY and CDR2 is SVGAGI. V shed 6 bases, J shed 7 bases, and the junction held 8 bases outside the gene matches. The DNA of the CDR3 is TGTGCCAGCAGATATGGACAGGGAAAAAATTCACCCCTCCACTTT. Translation gives CASRYGQGKNSPLHF.

The CDR3 loop reads CASSHRFSGGVRSYEQYF. For the CDR3, the DNA is TGCGCCAGCAGCCACCGCTTTAGCGGGGGGGTCCGATCCTACGAGCAGTACTTC. This chain uses TRBV4-3 with TRBJ2-7; 11 nucleotides agree with TRBD2. This CDR3 has 18 residues. Trimming removed 3 bases from V and 1 base from J; junction bases left unmatched: 11. Germline V gene sequence: CDR1 LGHNA, CDR2 YSLEER.

The count of this clone is one. The V gene is TRBV5-1, the J gene TRBJ2-7; 9 bases match TRBD2. CDR1 is SGHRS, CDR2 YFSETQ, per germline. CDR3 size: 16 residues. V shed 4 bases, J shed 5 bases, and the junction held 13 bases outside the gene matches. The CDR3 loop is CASSLWMVAGANEQYF. CDR3 nucleotide sequence: TGCGCCAGCAGCCTCTGGATGGTAGCGGGGGCAAACGAGCAGTACTTC.

The chain uses TRBV27 and TRBJ2-7, with 10 bases matching TRBD1. This CDR3 is 18 amino acids long. Germline V lookup: CDR1 MNHEY, CDR2 SMNVEV (reference sequence). V lost 4 bases and J lost 7; bases outside the gene matches: 19. CDR3 region: CASSYRHTGTGARSEQYF. The DNA for the CDR3 is TGTGCCAGCAGTTACCGTCACACTGGGACAGGGGCTCGTAGTGAGCAGTACTTC.

The chain recombines TRBV12-5 with TRBJ1-2; weak D call: TRBD1 (6 bases). V lost 4 bases and J 2 bases, leaving 11 bases between the germline ends. Per the germline V gene, CDR1 is LGHNT and CDR2 is FRNRAP. This CDR3 region has 14 residues. CDR3 loop: CASGSRTGNYGYTF. CDR3 nucleotide sequence: TGTGCTAGTGGTTCGAGAACAGGGAACTATGGCTACACCTTC.

The chain couples TRBV27 to TRBJ2-7, with TRBD2 as a possible D gene (5 bases). Trimming took off 0 bases at V and 5 bases at J, with 14 bases between the two ends. Germline loops: CDR1 MNHEY, CDR2 SMNVEV (reference sequence). The length of the CDR3 is 15 residues. CDR3 coding DNA: TGTGCCAGCAGTTTATCGGAGGTGGTGTTTAACGAGCAGTACTTC. Amino acids: CASSLSEVVFNEQYF.

The genes are TRBV19 and TRBJ1-2, with 11 bases that match TRBD1. Germline V gene data show CDR1 as LNHDA and CDR2 as SQIVND (reference sequence). CDR3 length equals 16 residues. V lost 3 bases and J lost 3; bases outside the gene matches: 6. The chain's CDR3 is CASSIRTGGGDYGYTF. DNA of the CDR3: TGTGCCAGTAGTATTCGGACAGGGGGCGGTGACTATGGCTACACCTTC.

The rearrangement links TRBV12-3 or TRBV12-4 to TRBJ2-7; D unclear. The germline V and J ends were trimmed by 6 bases and 5 bases, with 14 bases remaining between them. CDR3 size: 13 residues. Written as DNA, the CDR3 is TGTGCCAGCAGAAATAGACACCTCGACGAGCAGTACTTC. This encodes CASRNRHLDEQYF.

The chain uses TRBV7-8 and TRBJ1-2; 9 positions match TRBD1. The CDR3 sequence is 15 residues long. Germline values: CDR1 SGHVS, CDR2 FQNEAQ. V dropped 5 bases and J dropped 3; count of bases not matched to a gene: 7. The CDR3 DNA is TGTGCCAGCAGCCGAGGGACAGGGACGGACTATGGCTACACCTTC. The encoded protein is CASSRGTGTDYGYTF.

V and J are TRBV7-2 and TRBJ2-7; the match to TRBD1 covers 9 bases. This CDR3 contains 15 residues. V lost 3 bases, J lost 6 bases, and 9 bases stayed unmatched. Per germline, CDR1 SGHTA and CDR2 FQGNSA. CDR3 DNA sequence: TGTGCCAGCAGCTTGAATAACCGGGACAGGGCCGAGCAGTACTTC. It specifies CASSLNNRDRAEQYF.

Ten or more counts support this clone. V is TRBV11-3 and J is TRBJ2-2; perhaps TRBD2 as D (6 bases). V was trimmed by 7 bases and J by 4 bases, leaving 16 bases between them. Germline V gene lookup returns CDR1 SGHNT and CDR2 YENEEA. This CDR3 is built from 15 residues. The CDR3 DNA follows: TGTGCCAGCACCCCGCGGGGAGTTGGCACCGGGGAGCTGTTTTTT. Protein product: CASTPRGVGTGELFF.

The CDR3 reads CASSAYRGREETQYF. As DNA, the CDR3 is TGTGCCAGCAGCGCGTACAGGGGGCGCGAAGAGACCCAGTACTTC. The rearrangement links TRBV7-8 to TRBJ2-5; 9 bases map to TRBD1. Germline-derived CDR1 and CDR2 are SGHVS and FQNEAQ. The CDR3 contains 15 residues. Losses at the gene ends were 5 bases for V and 3 bases for J; bases not matched to a gene: 7.

V is TRBV3-1 (or the pseudogene TRBV3-2) and J is TRBJ1-1; tentative D call: TRBD1 (5 bases). Between the trimmed V and J ends, which lost 6 bases and 7 bases, there was a span of 18 bases. The CDR3 is 14 amino acids. Germline loops: CDR1 LGHDT, CDR2 YNNKEL (reference sequence). DNA of the CDR3: TGTGCCAGCAGTCCCCGGGGGGGAGAGGGTGAAGCTTTCTTT. This codes for CASSPRGGEGEAFF.

The J gene is TRBJ1-3, the V gene TRBV4-3; a possible D gene is TRBD1 (5 bases). Trimming cost V 5 bases and J 5 bases, with 10 bases left between them. This CDR3 region has 13 residues. Germline CDR1 LGHNA, CDR2 YSLEER. CDR3 DNA sequence: TGCGCCAGCAGCTTGACAGTAAGAAACACCATATATTTT. Protein sequence: CASSLTVRNTIYF.